This T cell receptor (beta chain) is drawn from a study of blood T cell repertoires in COVID-19. Looking at the study overall: Donors in the United States, Italy and Spain gave samples during acute or convalescent COVID-19. PBMCs, B-cell-depleted T cells, or T cells provided the cDNA or gDNA that made up the material.

CDR1 and CDR2 from the germline V gene are SGHVS and FQNEAQ. Trimming cost V 2 bases and J 5 bases, with 13 bases left between them. The length of the CDR3 is 14 residues. Per the authors' pipeline: Counts of nucleated cells, estimated from reference gene primer amplification, were obtained. TCRdb's copy holds only in-frame clones and misses some; the assay was immunoSEQ multiplex PCR. That table is the source of V, J and clone size, and D and trimming were worked out from the DNA. The profile covers some 240,000 clones, with about 79% appearing a single time and approximately 9.4% taken by the ten largest.

The rearrangement joins TRBV7-8 to TRBJ2-7; D unclear. The TCR sequence derives from a woman older than 75 with acute or convalescent COVID-19. The specimen was peripheral blood. CDR3 sequence: CASSLIGQVHEQYF. The CDR3 region has the DNA TGTGCCAGCAGCTTAATTGGGCAGGTCCACGAGCAGTACTTC.